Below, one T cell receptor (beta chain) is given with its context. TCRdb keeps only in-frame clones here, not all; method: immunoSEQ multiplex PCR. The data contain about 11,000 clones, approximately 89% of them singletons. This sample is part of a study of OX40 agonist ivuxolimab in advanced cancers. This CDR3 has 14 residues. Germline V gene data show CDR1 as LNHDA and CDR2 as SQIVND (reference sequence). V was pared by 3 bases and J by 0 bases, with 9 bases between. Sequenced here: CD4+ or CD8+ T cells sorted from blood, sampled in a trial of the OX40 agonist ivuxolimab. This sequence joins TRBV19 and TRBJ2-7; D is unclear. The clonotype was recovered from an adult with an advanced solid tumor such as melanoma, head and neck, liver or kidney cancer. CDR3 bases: TGTGCCAGTAGTATTAGTCAGGACTCCTACGAGCAGTACTTC. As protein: CASSISQDSYEQYF.